These T cell receptor beta chains were read from a single sample in a study of blood T cell repertoires in COVID-19. The method was immunoSEQ multiplex PCR; TCRdb's version includes in-frame clones alone and lacks a portion of them. In the table there are around 40,000 clones, approximately 84% of which are singletons. Sequences were obtained from peripheral blood. These receptors were obtained from a human donor in a cohort sampled during active COVID-19. Each CDR3 is given with its conserved first and last residue. A D gene is named only where the DNA matches it firmly. Clone size appears in some rows only: once, few, many, or a class for an expanded clone.

v_gene,d_gene,j_gene,len,abundance,CDR3nt,CDR3aa
TRBV11-2,TRBD1,TRBJ2-7,14,NA,TGTGCCAGCAGCTTATCTCGGGACAGCTACGAGCAGTACTTC,CASSLSRDSYEQYF
TRBV5-8,TRBD1,TRBJ1-2,16,NA,TGTGCCAGCAGCTCTTTAGGACAGGGACTCTACTATGGCTACACCTTC,CASSSLGQGLYYGYTF
TRBV9,NA,TRBJ2-3,13,once,TGTGCCAGCAGCGTAACTCGAGCGGATACGCAGTATTTT,CASSVTRADTQYF
TRBV12-3/TRBV12-4,NA,TRBJ2-3,12,NA,TGTGCCAGCACGGGTAGCACAGATACGCAGTATTTT,CASTGSTDTQYF
TRBV9,NA,TRBJ2-5,14,once,TGTGCCAGCAGCGTAGTGGGGGCATCGGAGACCCAGTACTTC,CASSVVGASETQYF
TRBV4-1,NA,TRBJ2-7,14,NA,TGCGCCAGCAGCCAAGAACCCCGGGACTACGAGCAGTACTTC,CASSQEPRDYEQYF
TRBV9,TRBD1,TRBJ1-6,15,few,TGTGCCAGCAGCAAAACCGGGACAGGGAATTCACCCCTCCACTTT,CASSKTGTGNSPLHF
TRBV3-1/TRBV3-2,NA,TRBJ1-2,15,NA,TGTGCCAGCAGCCAAGGGGCGGTCGGGGGTTATGGCTACACCTTC,CASSQGAVGGYGYTF
TRBV9,NA,TRBJ1-1,15,few,TGTGCCAGCAGCGTAGTCCCCGACAGAAACACTGAAGCTTTCTTT,CASSVVPDRNTEAFF
TRBV2,TRBD1,TRBJ1-2,14,NA,TGTGCCAGCAGTTCCGGGACAGATAACTATGGCTACACCTTC,CASSSGTDNYGYTF